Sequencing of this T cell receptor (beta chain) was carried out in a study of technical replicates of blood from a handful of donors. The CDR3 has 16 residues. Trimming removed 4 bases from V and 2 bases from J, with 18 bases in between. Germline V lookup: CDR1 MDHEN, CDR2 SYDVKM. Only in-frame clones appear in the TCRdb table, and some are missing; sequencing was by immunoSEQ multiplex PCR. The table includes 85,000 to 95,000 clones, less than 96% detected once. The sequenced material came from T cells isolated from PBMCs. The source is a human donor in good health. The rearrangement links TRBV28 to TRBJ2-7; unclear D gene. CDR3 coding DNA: TGTGCCAGCAGTTCTGGGCATCACCCCTCCCCCTACGAGCAGTACTTC. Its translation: CASSSGHHPSPYEQYF. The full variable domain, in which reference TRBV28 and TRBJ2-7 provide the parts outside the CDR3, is DVKVTQSSRYLVKRTGEKVFLECVQDMDHENMFWYRQDPGLGLRLIYFSYDVKMKEKGDIPEGYSVSREKKERFSLILESASTNQTSMYLCASSSGHHPSPYEQYFGPGTRLTVT.